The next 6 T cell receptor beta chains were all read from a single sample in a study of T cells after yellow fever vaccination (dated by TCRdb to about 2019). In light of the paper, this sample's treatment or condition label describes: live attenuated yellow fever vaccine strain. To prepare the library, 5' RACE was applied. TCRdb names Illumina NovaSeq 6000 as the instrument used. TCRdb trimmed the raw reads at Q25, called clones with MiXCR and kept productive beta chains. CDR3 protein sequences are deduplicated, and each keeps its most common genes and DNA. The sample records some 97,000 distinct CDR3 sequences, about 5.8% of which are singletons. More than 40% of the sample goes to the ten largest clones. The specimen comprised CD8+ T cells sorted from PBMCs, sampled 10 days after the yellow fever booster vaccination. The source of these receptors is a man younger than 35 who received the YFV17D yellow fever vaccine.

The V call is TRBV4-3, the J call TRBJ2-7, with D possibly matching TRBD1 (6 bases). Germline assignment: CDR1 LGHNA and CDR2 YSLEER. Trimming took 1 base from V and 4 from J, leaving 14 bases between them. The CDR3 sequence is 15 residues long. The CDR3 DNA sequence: TGCGCCAGCAGCCAAGGCCGGGACAACCTATACGAGCAGTACTTC. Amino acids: CASSQGRDNLYEQYF.

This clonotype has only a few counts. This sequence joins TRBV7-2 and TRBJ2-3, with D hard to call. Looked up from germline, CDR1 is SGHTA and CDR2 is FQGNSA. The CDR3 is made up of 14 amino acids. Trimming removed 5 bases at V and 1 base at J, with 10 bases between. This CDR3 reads CASSPSTGTDTQYF. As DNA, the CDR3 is TGTGCCAGCAGCCCAAGTACAGGCACAGATACGCAGTATTTT.

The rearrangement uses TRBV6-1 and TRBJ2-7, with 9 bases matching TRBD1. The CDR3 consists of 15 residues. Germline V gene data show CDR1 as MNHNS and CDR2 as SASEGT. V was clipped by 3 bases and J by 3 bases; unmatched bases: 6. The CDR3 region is CASSDRTGDYYEQYV. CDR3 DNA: TGTGCCAGCAGTGATCGGACAGGGGATTACTACGAGCAGTACGTC.

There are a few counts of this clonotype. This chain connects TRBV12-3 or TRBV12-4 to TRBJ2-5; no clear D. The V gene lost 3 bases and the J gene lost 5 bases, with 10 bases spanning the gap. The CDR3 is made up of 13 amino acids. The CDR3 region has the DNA TGTGCCAGCAGTTTTGGTAGCCATGAGACCCAGTACTTC. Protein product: CASSFGSHETQYF.

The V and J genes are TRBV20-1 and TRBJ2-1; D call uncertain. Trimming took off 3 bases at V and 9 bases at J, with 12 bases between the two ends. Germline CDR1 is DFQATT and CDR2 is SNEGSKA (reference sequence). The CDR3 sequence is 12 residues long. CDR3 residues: CSASPESLEQFF. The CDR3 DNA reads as TGCAGTGCTAGCCCGGAATCGCTTGAGCAGTTCTTC.

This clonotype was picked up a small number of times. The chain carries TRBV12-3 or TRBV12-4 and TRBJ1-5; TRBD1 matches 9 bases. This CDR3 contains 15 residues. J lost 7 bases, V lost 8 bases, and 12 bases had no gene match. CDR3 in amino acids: CASVGVGTGYQPQHF. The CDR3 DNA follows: TGTGCCAGCGTTGGGGTTGGGACAGGGTACCAGCCCCAGCATTTT.